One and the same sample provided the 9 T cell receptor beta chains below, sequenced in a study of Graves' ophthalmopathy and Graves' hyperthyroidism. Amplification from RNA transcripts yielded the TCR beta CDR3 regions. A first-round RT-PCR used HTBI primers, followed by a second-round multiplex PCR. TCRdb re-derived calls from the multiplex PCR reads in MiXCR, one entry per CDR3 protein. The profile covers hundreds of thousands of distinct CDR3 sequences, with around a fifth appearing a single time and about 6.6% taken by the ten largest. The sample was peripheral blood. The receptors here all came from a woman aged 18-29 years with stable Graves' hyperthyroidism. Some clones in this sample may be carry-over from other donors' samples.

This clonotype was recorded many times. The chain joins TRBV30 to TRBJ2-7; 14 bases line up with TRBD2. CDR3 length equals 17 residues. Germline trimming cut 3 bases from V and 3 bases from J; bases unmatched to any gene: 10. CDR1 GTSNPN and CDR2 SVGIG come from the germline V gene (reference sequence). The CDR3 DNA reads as TGTGCCTGGAGCAGGGGACTAGCGGGAGAACTCGGCTACGAGCAGTACTTC. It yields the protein CAWSRGLAGELGYEQYF.

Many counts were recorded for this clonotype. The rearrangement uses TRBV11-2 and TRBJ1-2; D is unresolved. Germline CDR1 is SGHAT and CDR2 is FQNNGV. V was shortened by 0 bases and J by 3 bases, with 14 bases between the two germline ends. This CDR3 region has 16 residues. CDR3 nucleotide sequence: TGTGCCAGCAGCTTAGAGAATCACTGGAGGTACTATGGCTACACCTTC. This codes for CASSLENHWRYYGYTF. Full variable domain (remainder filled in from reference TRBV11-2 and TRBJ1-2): EAGVAQSPRYKIIEKRQSVAFWCNPISGHATLYWYQQILGQGPKLLIQFQNNGVVDDSQLPKDRFSAERLKGVDSTLKIQPAKLEDSAVYLCASSLENHWRYYGYTFGSGTRLTVV.

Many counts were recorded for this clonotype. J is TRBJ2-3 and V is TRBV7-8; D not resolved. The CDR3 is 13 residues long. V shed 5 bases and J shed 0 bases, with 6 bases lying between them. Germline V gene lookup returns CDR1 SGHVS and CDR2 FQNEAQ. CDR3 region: CASSLPSTDTQYF. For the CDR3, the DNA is TGTGCCAGCAGCCTACCAAGCACAGATACGCAGTATTTT.

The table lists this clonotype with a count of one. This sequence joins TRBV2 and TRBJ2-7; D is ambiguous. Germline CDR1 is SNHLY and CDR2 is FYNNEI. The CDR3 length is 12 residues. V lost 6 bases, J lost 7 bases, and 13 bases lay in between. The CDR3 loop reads CASSLTAWEQYF. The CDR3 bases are TGTGCCAGCAGCCTTACTGCCTGGGAGCAGTACTTC.

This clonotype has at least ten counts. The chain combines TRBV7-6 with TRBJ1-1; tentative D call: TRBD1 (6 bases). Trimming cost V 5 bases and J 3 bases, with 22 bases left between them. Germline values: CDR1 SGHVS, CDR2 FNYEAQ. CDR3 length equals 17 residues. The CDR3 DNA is TGTGCCAGCAGCCGTCGGGCAGGGGCCGCCCGGGACACTGAAGCTTTCTTT. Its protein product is CASSRRAGAARDTEAFF. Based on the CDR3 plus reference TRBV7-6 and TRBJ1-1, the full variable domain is GAGVSQSPRYKVTKRGQDVALRCDPISGHVSLYWYRQALGQGPEFLTYFNYEAQQDKSGLPNDRFSAERPEGSISTLTIQRTEQRDSAMYRCASSRRAGAARDTEAFFGQGTRLTVV.

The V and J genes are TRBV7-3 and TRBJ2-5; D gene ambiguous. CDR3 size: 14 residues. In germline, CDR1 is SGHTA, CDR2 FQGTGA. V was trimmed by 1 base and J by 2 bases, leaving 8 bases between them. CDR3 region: CASSLRGLQETQYF. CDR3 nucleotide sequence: TGTGCCAGCAGCTTAAGGGGTTTACAAGAGACCCAGTACTTC.

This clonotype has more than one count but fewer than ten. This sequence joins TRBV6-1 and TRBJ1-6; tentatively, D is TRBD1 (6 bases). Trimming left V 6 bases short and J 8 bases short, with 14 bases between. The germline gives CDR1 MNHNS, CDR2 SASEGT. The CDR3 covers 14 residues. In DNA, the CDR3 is TGTGCCAGCAGGCTACAGGGAGCTGATTCACCCCTCCACTTT. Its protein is CASRLQGADSPLHF.

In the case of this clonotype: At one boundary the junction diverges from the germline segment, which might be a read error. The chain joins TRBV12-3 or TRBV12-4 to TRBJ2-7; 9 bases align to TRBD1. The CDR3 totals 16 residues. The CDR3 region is CASSLLPGQGFHEQYF. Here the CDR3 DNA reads TGTGCCAGCAGTCTCCTACCGGGACAGGGCTTCCACGAGCAATACTTC.

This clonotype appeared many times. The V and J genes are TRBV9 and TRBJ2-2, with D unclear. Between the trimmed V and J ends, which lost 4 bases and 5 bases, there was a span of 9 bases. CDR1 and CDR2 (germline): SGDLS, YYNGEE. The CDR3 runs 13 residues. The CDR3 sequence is CASSPRLTGELFF. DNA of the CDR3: TGTGCCAGCAGCCCGCGTTTAACCGGGGAGCTGTTTTTT.